These 14 T cell receptor beta chains came from one sample sequenced in a study of PD-1 blockade in classical Hodgkin lymphoma. This sample's time point: newly diagnosed, previously untreated cHL patient sample. Assay used: immunoSEQ multiplex PCR; TCRdb lists only in-frame clones, some missing. The sample carries approximately 70,000 clones, roughly 92% recorded once. The sample was peripheral blood mononuclear cells (PBMCs). Receptor source: a human donor with classical Hodgkin lymphoma.

The chain has TRBV6-5 and TRBJ2-7; TRBD1 agrees at 11 bases. Germline CDR1 and CDR2: MNHEY and SVGAGI. Trimming cost V 2 bases and J 4 bases; bases outside gene matches: 7. This CDR3 has 16 residues. The CDR3 DNA reads TGTGCCAGCAGTTACAAAACGGGACAGGGGGGATACGAGCAGTACTTC. Its translation: CASSYKTGQGGYEQYF.

This chain joins TRBV25-1 and TRBJ1-2; a weak D match, TRBD1 (6 bases). In germline, CDR1 is MGHDK, CDR2 SYGVNS. CDR3 length: 13 residues. V lost 8 bases to trimming and J lost 8 bases, with 18 bases between them. CDR3 protein: CASLPRGSLGYTF. The CDR3 coding sequence is TGTGCCAGCCTCCCTAGGGGGTCCCTAGGCTACACCTTC.

The chain employs TRBV4-2 and TRBJ1-3; perhaps TRBD1 as D (6 bases). Germline-derived CDR1 and CDR2 are LGHNA and YNFKEQ. V lost 2 bases, J lost 0 bases, and 20 bases lay in between. CDR3 length equals 19 residues. The CDR3 sequence is CASSQLSLVQGVSGNTIYF. The CDR3 DNA reads TGTGCCAGCAGCCAACTCAGTTTGGTACAGGGCGTCTCTGGAAACACCATATATTTT.

V gene TRBV7-9 combines with J gene TRBJ2-3, with D maybe TRBD1 (5 bases). This CDR3 is 13 amino acids long. V lost 2 bases and J lost 4, with 7 bases in between. CDR1 and CDR2 (germline): SEHNR, FQNEAQ (reference sequence). As DNA, the CDR3 is TGTGCCAGCAGCTTATTGGGGCCAGATACGCAGTATTTT. This sequence encodes CASSLLGPDTQYF. The full variable domain, in which reference TRBV7-9 and TRBJ2-3 provide the parts outside the CDR3, is DTGVSQNPRHKITKRGQNVTFRCDPISEHNRLYWYRQTLGQGPEFLTYFQNEAQLEKSRLLSDRFSAERPKGSFSTLEIQRTEQGDSAMYLCASSLLGPDTQYFGPGTRLTVL.

V gene TRBV5-1 combines with J gene TRBJ2-7; perhaps TRBD2 as D (5 bases). Germline CDR1 and CDR2: SGHRS and YFSETQ. This CDR3 is built from 15 residues. Trimming shortened V by 5 bases and J by 2 bases, and 17 bases separated the two germline ends. The chain's CDR3 is CASSPTPGDTYEQYF. Here the CDR3 DNA reads TGCGCCAGCAGTCCCACCCCCGGGGATACCTACGAGCAGTACTTC.

This chain uses TRBV19 with TRBJ1-6; 11 bases fit TRBD1. V lost 10 bases and J lost 8; bases outside the gene matches: 7. The CDR3 extends over 14 amino acids. The germline V gene has CDR1 LNHDA and CDR2 SQIVND (reference sequence). The CDR3 sequence is CATYEGQGDSPLHF. As DNA, the CDR3 is TGTGCCACCTATGAGGGACAGGGGGATTCACCCCTCCACTTT.

The chain recombines TRBV5-4 with TRBJ1-2; D may be TRBD1 (6 bases). This CDR3 has 14 residues. Germline lookup yields CDR1 SGHNT and CDR2 YYREEE (reference sequence). V shed 2 bases and J shed 1 base, with 9 bases lying between them. The CDR3 reads CASSLGQSNYGYTF. As DNA, the CDR3 is TGTGCCAGCAGCTTAGGACAGAGTAACTATGGCTACACCTTC. The variable domain in full, completed from reference TRBV5-4 and TRBJ1-2, reads ETGVTQSPTHLIKTRGQQVTLRCSSQSGHNTVSWYQQALGQGPQFIFQYYREEENGRGNFPPRFSGLQFPNYSSELNVNALELDDSALYLCASSLGQSNYGYTFGSGTRLTVV.

The chain recombines TRBV7-2 with TRBJ2-2; the match to TRBD2 covers 9 bases. V was clipped by 2 bases and J by 6 bases; unmatched bases: 7. Germline CDR1 SGHTA, CDR2 FQGNSA. CDR3 length equals 16 residues. The CDR3 DNA reads as TGTGCCAGCAGCTTATCCCCTAGCGGGATACCCGGGGAGCTGTTTTTT. Amino acid sequence: CASSLSPSGIPGELFF.

The chain employs TRBV14 and TRBJ2-5; D remains unclear. The CDR3 has 12 residues. Trimming removed 0 bases from V and 5 bases from J, with 4 bases in between. Germline CDR1 and CDR2: SGHDN and FVKESK. The CDR3 is CASSQERETQYF. The CDR3 nucleotides are TGTGCCAGCAGCCAAGAGAGGGAGACCCAGTACTTC.

The chain has TRBV30 and TRBJ2-2; 9 bases are shared with TRBD2. The V and J ends lost 4 bases and 3 bases, in that order; junction bases with no gene match: 12. The CDR3 spans 17 residues. CDR1 GTSNPN and CDR2 SVGIG come from the germline V gene (reference sequence). CDR3 sequence (DNA): TGTGCCTGGACGAAATTTAGCGGGGGACTATACACCGGGGAGCTGTTTTTT. Amino acid sequence: CAWTKFSGGLYTGELFF.

V and J are TRBV4-2 and TRBJ1-2; 12 bases agree with TRBD1. V was pared by 1 base and J by 3 bases, with 6 bases of the junction left unmatched. The CDR3 totals 17 residues. Per the germline V gene, CDR1 is LGHNA and CDR2 is YNFKEQ. The CDR3 nucleotides are TGTGCCAGCAGCCAAGGGGACAGGGGGCGCGTAGACTATGGCTACACCTTC. It encodes CASSQGDRGRVDYGYTF.

This sequence joins TRBV7-8 and TRBJ2-7, with D possibly called TRBD1 or TRBD2 (6 bases each). Deletions cut 1 base from V and 4 bases from J, with 11 bases between. CDR1 is SGHVS, CDR2 FQNEAQ, per germline. The CDR3 runs 14 residues. The CDR3 bases are TGTGCCAGCAGCTTAGTGGGGGGCGCTTACGAGCAGTACTTC. It specifies CASSLVGGAYEQYF.

The chain uses TRBV5-1 and TRBJ1-2, with 7 bases aligning to TRBD1. Germline values: CDR1 SGHRS, CDR2 YFSETQ. The J segment lost 4 bases and the V segment lost 4 bases, leaving 7 bases of the junction unmatched. The CDR3 covers 14 residues. As DNA, the CDR3 is TGCGCCAGCAGCCCGACAGGGATTTCCTATGGCTACACCTTC. Its translation: CASSPTGISYGYTF.

The V gene is TRBV5-4, the J gene TRBJ2-7, with D hard to call. Trimming removed 2 bases at V and 3 bases at J, with 3 bases between. Per germline, CDR1 SGHNT and CDR2 YYREEE (reference sequence). This CDR3 has 11 amino acids. In DNA form, the CDR3 reads TGTGCCAGCAGCTTAAACTACGAGCAGTACTTC. Translated, it gives CASSLNYEQYF.